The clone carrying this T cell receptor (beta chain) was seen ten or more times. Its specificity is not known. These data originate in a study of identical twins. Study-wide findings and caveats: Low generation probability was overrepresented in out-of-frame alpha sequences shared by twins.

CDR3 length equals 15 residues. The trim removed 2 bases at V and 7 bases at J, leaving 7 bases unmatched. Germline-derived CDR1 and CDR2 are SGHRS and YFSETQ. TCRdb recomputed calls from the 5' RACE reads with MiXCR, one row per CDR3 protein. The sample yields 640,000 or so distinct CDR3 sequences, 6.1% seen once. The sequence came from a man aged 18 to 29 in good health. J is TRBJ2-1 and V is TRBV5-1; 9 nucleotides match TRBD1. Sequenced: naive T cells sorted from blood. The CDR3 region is CASSFPGQGENEQFF. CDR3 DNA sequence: TGCGCCAGCAGCTTTCCGGGACAGGGTGAAAATGAGCAGTTCTTC.